A selection of T cell receptor beta chains follows, all from one sample in a study of blood T cells in healthy people across ages. TCRdb reprocessed the 5' RACE reads via MiXCR and lists one record per CDR3 protein. The sample holds 1.5 million to 2 million distinct CDR3 sequences, about 30% seen once. Sequenced input: blood. Every receptor here comes from a woman aged 25-40 years in good health. The CDR3 runs from the conserved cysteine through the conserved F or W. A D gene is named only where the DNA matches it firmly. Clone size appears in some rows only: once, few, many, or a class for an expanded clone.

length	D	V	J	size	CDR3	DNA
16	TRBD1	TRBV7-2	TRBJ2-4	.	CASSLDRGLAKNIQYF	TGTGCCAGCAGCTTGGACAGGGGGCTAGCCAAAAACATTCAGTACTTC
15	.	TRBV4-3	TRBJ1-6	.	CASSQDTGYNPPLHF	TGCGCCAGCAGCCAAGACACGGGTTATAATCCACCCCTCCACTTT
16	.	TRBV18	TRBJ2-5	.	CASSPTPMGYQETQYF	TGTGCCAGCTCACCGACACCCATGGGGTACCAAGAGACCCAGTACTTC
16	TRBD1	TRBV3-1	TRBJ1-2	.	CASSQETGGANYGYTF	TGTGCCAGCAGCCAGGAAACAGGGGGGGCTAACTATGGCTACACCTTC
13	.	TRBV7-2	TRBJ2-7	few	CASSPYGAYEQYF	TGTGCCAGCAGCCCATATGGGGCCTACGAGCAGTACTTC
15	.	TRBV3-1	TRBJ2-7	few	CASSQSPQGAYEQYF	TGTGCCAGCAGCCAAAGCCCCCAGGGAGCCTACGAGCAGTACTTC
12	TRBD2	TRBV7-2	TRBJ2-3	.	CAGLAGLDTQYF	TGTGCCGGACTAGCGGGTTTGGATACGCAGTATTTT
16	.	TRBV7-2	TRBJ1-2	.	CASSPLVGAGGGGYTF	TGTGCCAGCAGCCCCTTAGTGGGGGCAGGTGGTGGGGGCTACACCTTC
15	TRBD2	TRBV10-3	TRBJ2-3	once	CAIKIAGTSGGDQYF	TGTGCCATCAAAATAGCCGGGACTAGCGGGGGGGACCAGTATTTT
14	.	TRBV5-1	TRBJ1-1	.	CASSLGHGVTEAFF	TGCGCCAGCAGCTTGGGGCATGGGGTCACTGAAGCTTTCTTT
15	.	TRBV27	TRBJ2-3	many	CASSFAGASTDTQYF	TGTGCCAGCAGTTTTGCGGGGGCCAGCACAGATACGCAGTATTTT
15	.	TRBV10-3	TRBJ2-7	many	CAISDPTDSSYEQYF	TGTGCCATCAGTGACCCGACAGATAGTTCCTACGAGCAGTACTTC
13	TRBD1	TRBV20-1	TRBJ2-3	.	CSATDRDTDTQYF	TGCAGTGCCACGGACAGGGACACAGATACGCAGTATTTT
12	.	TRBV29-1	TRBJ1-1	.	CSVGLMGGEAFF	TGCAGCGTTGGGTTAATGGGGGGCGAAGCTTTCTTT
16	.	TRBV5-6	TRBJ1-2	.	CASSLRPGALAYGYTF	TGTGCCAGCAGCTTGAGGCCGGGGGCGCTTGCCTATGGCTACACCTTC
14	.	TRBV29-1	TRBJ2-3	.	CSVEDREVSDTQYF	TGCAGCGTTGAAGATCGAGAAGTATCGGATACGCAGTATTTT
13	.	TRBV7-2	TRBJ2-1	.	CASSTGTSDEQFF	TGTGCCAGCAGCACCGGAACCTCGGATGAGCAGTTCTTC
14	TRBD1	TRBV29-1	TRBJ2-1	few	CGVLDRGRYNEQFF	TGCGGCGTTCTTGACAGGGGACGATACAATGAGCAGTTCTTC
14	.	TRBV5-1	TRBJ2-3	few	CASSFGHAPDTQYF	TGCGCCAGCAGCTTTGGGCATGCCCCAGATACGCAGTATTTT
12	.	TRBV7-2	TRBJ2-2	.	CASSSQGIGLFF	TGTGCCAGCAGCTCTCAGGGAATAGGGCTGTTTTTT
14	TRBD2	TRBV7-3	TRBJ2-5	.	CASSLYGGGNEQYF	TGTGCCAGCAGCTTATACGGGGGGGGCAATGAGCAGTACTTC
13	.	TRBV7-9	TRBJ2-3	.	CASSSNVARTQYF	TGTGCCAGCAGCTCCAATGTAGCGCGTACGCAGTATTTT
13	.	TRBV20-1	TRBJ2-7	few	CSAEQGGSYEQYF	TGCAGTGCTGAACAGGGAGGCTCCTACGAGCAGTACTTC
16	.	TRBV6-2/TRBV6-3	TRBJ1-1	.	CASSYSDPAMNTEAFF	TGTGCCAGCAGTTACTCAGACCCAGCCATGAACACTGAAGCTTTCTTT
14	.	TRBV5-1	TRBJ2-3	.	CASSLDTPRDTQYF	TGCGCCAGCAGCCTAGACACCCCCAGGGATACGCAGTATTTT
16	.	TRBV4-3	TRBJ2-6	many	CASSQLTWTGANVLTF	TGCGCCAGCAGCCAGCTAACCTGGACAGGGGCCAACGTCCTGACTTTC
14	.	TRBV6-2/TRBV6-3	TRBJ2-1	.	CASSYYGSYNEQFF	TGTGCCAGCAGTTACTACGGGAGCTACAATGAGCAGTTCTTC
16	.	TRBV7-9	TRBJ1-5	.	CASSLGVGGLEGPQHF	TGTGCCAGCAGCTTGGGTGTGGGGGGGCTTGAAGGGCCCCAGCATTTT
11	.	TRBV20-1	TRBJ2-3	.	CSAKGGDTQYF	TGCAGTGCTAAAGGTGGAGATACGCAGTATTTT
15	.	TRBV4-2	TRBJ1-2	few	CASSQEFGFRGGYTF	TGTGCCAGCAGCCAAGAATTTGGGTTCAGGGGTGGCTACACCTTC
16	.	TRBV5-1	TRBJ2-3	.	CASSLVVSGSTDTQYF	TGCGCCAGCAGCTTGGTGGTGAGCGGCAGCACAGATACGCAGTATTTT
15	TRBD1	TRBV5-1	TRBJ2-7	many	CASSPQGDGGHEQYF	TGCGCCAGCAGCCCACAGGGGGACGGGGGCCACGAGCAGTACTTC
15	.	TRBV20-1	TRBJ2-1	few	CSARDRGTIYNEQFF	TGCAGTGCTAGAGATCGGGGGACGATCTACAATGAGCAGTTCTTC
12	.	TRBV20-1	TRBJ1-2	.	CSAGTGRRGYTF	TGCAGTGCCGGGACGGGCCGAAGGGGCTACACCTTC
15	.	TRBV12-3/TRBV12-4	TRBJ2-7	many	CASSLGQGWSYEQYF	TGTGCCAGCAGTTTAGGTCAGGGTTGGTCCTACGAGCAGTACTTC
12	.	TRBV6-7	TRBJ2-3	many	CASLGVSDTQYF	TGTGCCAGCCTTGGAGTGTCAGATACGCAGTATTTT
14	TRBD2	TRBV20-1	TRBJ2-3	once	CSASLLAGADTQYF	TGCAGTGCTAGCCTGCTAGCGGGCGCAGATACGCAGTATTTT
15	.	TRBV12-3/TRBV12-4	TRBJ2-1	.	CASSLTIGIYNEQFF	TGTGCCAGCAGTTTGACGATCGGGATCTACAATGAGCAGTTCTTC
13	.	TRBV15	TRBJ1-1	.	CATTPDIATEAFF	TGTGCCACCACCCCAGACATAGCCACTGAAGCTTTCTTT
14	TRBD1	TRBV5-1	TRBJ1-2	.	CASSRAGDSPGYTF	TGCGCCAGCAGCAGAGCCGGGGACAGCCCAGGCTACACCTTC
14	TRBD1	TRBV7-2	TRBJ2-7	.	CASSLASDRYEQYF	TGTGCCAGCAGCTTAGCCTCGGACAGGTACGAGCAGTACTTC
16	.	TRBV7-3	TRBJ2-1	.	CASSLGSGRTSVEQFF	TGTGCCAGCAGCCTAGGAAGCGGCCGGACCTCCGTTGAGCAGTTCTTC